The 20 T cell receptor beta chains below were found in one sample sequenced in a study of graft-versus-host responses after intestinal transplantation. Measured with immunoSEQ multiplex PCR; TCRdb has only the in-frame clones, and not every one. This table holds about 15,000 clones, 30% to 35% found once. The specimen was alloreactive CD4+ T cells from a mixed lymphocyte reaction culture, collected before intestinal transplant. Subset here: CFSE-low proliferating T cells sorted from roughly 6-day pre-transplant mixed lymphocyte reaction (GvH or HvG direction). The source is a human patient who received an intestinal transplant.

This clone counts as medium-sized. The V and J genes are TRBV10-3 and TRBJ1-2; maybe TRBD1 (5 bases). The CDR3 loop spans 13 amino acids. V lost 6 bases to trimming and J lost 5 bases, with 13 bases between them. Germline loops: CDR1 ENHRY, CDR2 SYGVKD. CDR3 nucleotides: TGTGCCATCAGGGGGACTAATCCTTATGGCTACACCTTC. Its protein product is CAIRGTNPYGYTF.

This clone counts as medium-sized. The rearrangement links TRBV9 to TRBJ1-4; D is undetermined. The CDR3 has 13 amino acids. Germline V lookup: CDR1 SGDLS, CDR2 YYNGEE. The V and J ends lost 3 bases and 5 bases respectively, with 8 bases between them. As DNA, the CDR3 is TGTGCCAGCAGCGCGGGTTTCAATGAAAAACTGTTTTTT. Encoded protein: CASSAGFNEKLFF.

In its sample, this clone was seen a few times. This rearrangement joins TRBV11-3 to TRBJ1-1; D remains unclear. Trimming pared 3 bases from V and 2 bases from J, leaving 7 bases between. Germline assignment: CDR1 SGHNT and CDR2 YENEEA. The CDR3 covers 13 residues. CDR3 amino acids: CASSFRRNTEAFF. In DNA, the CDR3 is TGTGCCAGCAGCTTTAGGCGCAACACTGAAGCTTTCTTT.

The V gene is TRBV23-1, the J gene TRBJ2-3, with a weak D call TRBD1 (6 bases). Being an ORF, TRBV23-1 has a function that is uncertain. The length of the CDR3 is 15 residues. The V and J ends lost 8 bases and 5 bases respectively, with 20 bases between them. CDR3 sequence (DNA): TGCGCCAGCTACAACCCACCGCCAGGGGAAGATACGCAGTATTTT. It codes for CASYNPPPGEDTQYF.

The chain couples TRBV7-2 to TRBJ2-7; tentatively, D is TRBD2 (5 bases). This CDR3 is built from 14 residues. V shed 3 bases and J shed 6 bases, with 15 bases lying between them. The germline gives CDR1 SGHTA, CDR2 FQGNSA. The CDR3 sequence is CASSFDYSLAEQYF. CDR3 bases: TGTGCCAGCAGCTTCGACTATTCCCTTGCCGAGCAGTACTTC.

The table lists this clone with a few counts. The chain has TRBV6-5 and TRBJ1-4; 8 nucleotides line up with TRBD1. CDR3 length: 15 residues. J gave up 0 bases and V 5 bases, and 2 bases lay outside the gene matches. Germline CDR1 and CDR2: MNHEY and SVGAGI. The CDR3 loop reads CASSTTGATNEKLFF. In nucleotides, the CDR3 is TGTGCCAGCAGTACGACAGGGGCAACTAATGAAAAACTGTTTTTT.

This chain links TRBV5-4 with TRBJ2-3; 13 nucleotides agree with TRBD2. Trimming at V came to 4 bases and at J to 3 bases, leaving 8 bases not matched to a gene. The germline gives CDR1 SGHNT, CDR2 YYREEE (reference sequence). This CDR3 comprises 17 residues. CDR3 nucleotide sequence: TGTGCCAGCAGCCCTAGTCTACTAGCGGGAGGGACAGATACGCAGTATTTT. Protein: CASSPSLLAGGTDTQYF.

The chain carries TRBV10-2 and TRBJ1-1, with D uncertain. The V end lost 1 base, the J end lost 4 bases, and 13 bases lay between the germline ends. Per germline, CDR1 WSHSY and CDR2 SAAADI. The CDR3 runs 15 residues. CDR3 residues: CASSEYRARGTEAFF. The CDR3 coding sequence is TGCGCCAGCAGTGAGTACCGGGCGAGAGGCACTGAAGCTTTCTTT.

This clone was found a few times. The genes are TRBV4-2 and TRBJ1-3; D gene unclear. Germline V CDR1 and CDR2: LGHNA, YNFKEQ. The CDR3 runs to 15 residues. V was shortened by 0 bases and J by 0 bases, with 6 bases between the two germline ends. The CDR3 here is CASSQDPASGNTIYF. Here the CDR3 DNA reads TGTGCCAGCAGCCAAGATCCTGCCTCTGGAAACACCATATATTTT.

This clone was seen only a few times. This chain uses TRBV5-1 with TRBJ2-5; 8 bases fit TRBD1. This CDR3 has 14 amino acids. Germline V gene sequence: CDR1 SGHRS, CDR2 YFSETQ. V was clipped by 0 bases and J by 5 bases; unmatched bases: 3. The CDR3: CASSLGWTGETQYF. Here the CDR3 DNA reads TGCGCCAGCAGCTTGGGTTGGACAGGGGAGACCCAGTACTTC.

In its sample, this clone was seen a few times. The chain combines TRBV7-3 with TRBJ1-1; D not certain. The V and J ends lost 5 bases and 1 base respectively, with 17 bases between them. This CDR3 is 16 amino acids long. CDR1 and CDR2 from the germline V gene are SGHTA and FQGTGA. The CDR3 loop is CASSPLVSAANTEAFF. CDR3 bases: TGTGCCAGCAGCCCCCTCGTTTCGGCAGCGAACACTGAAGCTTTCTTT.

The CDR3 is CATSYSGSSYGYTF. The CDR3 DNA reads TGTGCCACCAGCTATTCAGGGTCCTCCTATGGCTACACCTTC. V and J are TRBV15 and TRBJ1-2; a weak D match, TRBD1 (5 bases). This CDR3 is 14 amino acids long. Germline V CDR1 and CDR2: LNHNV, YYDKDF (reference sequence). V was shortened by 5 bases and J by 4 bases, with 14 bases between the two germline ends.

The rearrangement joins TRBV7-9 to TRBJ2-3; D gene uncertain. Trimming cost V 2 bases and J 3 bases, with 15 bases left between them. Germline lookup yields CDR1 SEHNR and CDR2 FQNEAQ (reference sequence). This CDR3 comprises 16 residues. The CDR3 region is CASSLRARRRTDTQYF. CDR3 bases: TGTGCCAGCAGCTTAAGGGCGCGGAGAAGGACAGATACGCAGTATTTT.

This chain links TRBV6-5 with TRBJ2-7, with D hard to call. The CDR3 is made up of 11 amino acids. V was clipped by 8 bases and J by 3 bases, with 8 bases between them. Germline CDR1 is MNHEY and CDR2 is SVGAGI. The CDR3 spells CASSIYYEQYF. CDR3 bases: TGTGCCAGCTCCATCTACTACGAGCAGTACTTC.

For this clone: With a much larger clone just one base away, this may be a read error. The chain joins TRBV30 to TRBJ1-3; TRBD1 aligns across 9 bases. Germline V gives CDR1 GTSNPN, CDR2 SVGIG (reference sequence). The length of the CDR3 is 15 residues. The CDR3: CAWKGQGRRANTTYF. The DNA of the CDR3 is TGTGCCTGGAAGGGACAGGGAAGAAGAGCAAACACCACATATTTT.

This chain uses TRBV18 with TRBJ2-7; 9 bases fit TRBD2. The germline CDR1 and CDR2 sequences are KGHSH and LQKENI. The CDR3 sequence is 15 residues long. With V trimmed by 6 bases and J by 7 bases, 13 bases remained unmatched. CDR3 sequence (DNA): TGTGCCAGCTCCCTCGGGCTAGCGGGACCACGGGAGCAGTACTTC. This codes for CASSLGLAGPREQYF.

This clone was seen only a few times. The rearrangement uses TRBV5-1 and TRBJ1-1, with D perhaps TRBD1 (6 bases). CDR1 is SGHRS, CDR2 YFSETQ, per germline. Trimming took 3 bases from V and 10 from J, leaving 16 bases between them. The CDR3 has 13 residues. The CDR3 loop is CASSWEGGSGAFF. CDR3 bases: TGCGCCAGCAGCTGGGAGGGGGGCTCGGGAGCTTTCTTT.

This clone turned up a few times. The CDR3 DNA reads as TGTGCCAGCAGGACTAGCGGGACCCCTGGCGCGCAGTACTTC. Translation: CASRTSGTPGAQYF. V is TRBV6-1 and J is TRBJ2-7, with 11 bases aligning to TRBD2. Germline V gene data show CDR1 as MNHNS and CDR2 as SASEGT. Trimming cost V 6 bases and J 9 bases; bases outside gene matches: 10. This CDR3 region has 14 residues.

Note on this clone: This likely traces to a read error, being one base from a far larger clone. CDR3 nucleotides: TGTGCCAGCAGCGTAGCTGTATGGGCAGCCCAAAATGAGCAGTTCTTC. Protein product: CASSVAVWAAQNEQFF. The chain links TRBV9 to TRBJ2-1; D gene unclear. Germline V lookup: CDR1 SGDLS, CDR2 YYNGEE. Trimming took off 0 bases at V and 7 bases at J, with 17 bases between the two ends. CDR3 length equals 16 residues. Combining the CDR3 with reference TRBV9 and TRBJ2-1 gives the whole variable domain DSGVTQTPKHLITATGQRVTLRCSPRSGDLSVYWYQQSLDQGLQFLIQYYNGEERAKGNILERFSAQQFPDLHSELNLSSLELGDSALYFCASSVAVWAAQNEQFFGPGTRLTVL.

This clone occurred a few times. The chain employs TRBV30 and TRBJ1-2, with TRBD1 as a possible D gene (5 bases). V was trimmed by 2 bases and J by 7 bases, leaving 11 bases between them. The germline V gene has CDR1 GTSNPN and CDR2 SVGIG (reference sequence). CDR3 length equals 12 residues. CDR3 residues: CAWSLQGPGYTF. CDR3 DNA sequence: TGTGCCTGGAGTCTCCAGGGCCCTGGCTACACCTTC.